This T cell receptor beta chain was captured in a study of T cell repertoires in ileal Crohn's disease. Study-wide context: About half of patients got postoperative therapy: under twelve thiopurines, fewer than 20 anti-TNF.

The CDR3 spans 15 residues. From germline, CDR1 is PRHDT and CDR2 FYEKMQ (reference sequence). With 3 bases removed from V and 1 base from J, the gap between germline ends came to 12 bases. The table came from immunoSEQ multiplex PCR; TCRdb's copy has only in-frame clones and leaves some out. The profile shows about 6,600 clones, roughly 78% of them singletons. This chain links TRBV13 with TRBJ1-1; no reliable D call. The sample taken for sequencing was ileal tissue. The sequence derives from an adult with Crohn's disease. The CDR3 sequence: CASSFPTGGNTEAFF. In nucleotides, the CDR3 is TGTGCCAGCAGCTTCCCCACGGGAGGGAACACTGAAGCTTTCTTT.